The 9 T cell receptor beta chains in this list originate from one sample, sequenced in a study of long-term antiretroviral therapy in people with HIV (dated by TCRdb to between 2021 and 2023). The immunoSEQ hsTCRB v3.0 assay was used at survey level resolution to sequence the TRB variable region. TCRdb retrieved this table from immuneACCESS and kept in-frame rearrangements only. Not all clones are present; in checked studies, unresolved V genes account for under half, and no reason is known for the remainder. Recorded for this sample are 20,000 to 30,000 clones; about 85% of them occurred a single time. The ten biggest clones cover approximately 8.8% of the sample. This sample comprised unsorted PBMCs, obtained about 5 years after starting antiretroviral therapy. Receptors originate from a man between 40 and 49 years old with HIV.

This clone came up a few times. The chain couples TRBV27 to TRBJ2-7, with a possible D match to TRBD1 (5 bases). CDR1 is MNHEY and CDR2 is SMNVEV in the germline V gene (reference sequence). Trimming pared 3 bases from V and 1 base from J, leaving 10 bases between. This CDR3 has 14 residues. The CDR3 loop reads CASSFKDNSYEQYF. Here the CDR3 DNA reads TGTGCCAGCAGTTTCAAGGACAATTCCTACGAGCAGTACTTC.

This chain joins TRBV7-2 and TRBJ2-7; D is ambiguous. The V end lost 6 bases, the J end lost 1 base, and 4 bases lay between the germline ends. Germline CDR1 reads SGHTA; CDR2 reads FQGNSA. This CDR3 spans 11 amino acids. CDR3 nucleotide sequence: TGTGCCAGCAGTCCATCCTACGAGCAGTACTTC. Amino acids: CASSPSYEQYF.

The chain employs TRBV9 and TRBJ1-4, with a possible D match to TRBD1 (5 bases). Germline lookup yields CDR1 SGDLS and CDR2 YYNGEE. The CDR3 contains 15 residues. Trimming cost V 0 bases and J 5 bases, with 11 bases left between them. Here the CDR3 DNA reads TGTGCCAGCAGCGTAGAGGAGGGACTGAATGAAAAACTGTTTTTT. Translating gives CASSVEEGLNEKLFF.

This clone was detected only a few times. The chain combines TRBV6-4 with TRBJ2-1; possibly TRBD1 for D (5 bases). Germline V gene sequence: CDR1 MRHNA, CDR2 SNTAGT. The CDR3 is 14 residues long. Trimming cost V 3 bases and J 0 bases, with 6 bases left between them. The CDR3 DNA sequence: TGTGCCAGCAGTGAAGACAGCTCCTACAATGAGCAGTTCTTC. As protein: CASSEDSSYNEQFF.

V gene TRBV10-2 combines with J gene TRBJ2-7; TRBD2 matches at 8 bases. Germline CDR1 is WSHSY and CDR2 is SAAADI. J was trimmed by 5 bases and V by 4 bases; bases with no gene match: 7. The CDR3 spans 14 residues. The CDR3 reads CASSVIAGRDEQYF. The DNA for the CDR3 is TGCGCCAGCAGTGTTATAGCGGGAAGGGACGAGCAGTACTTC.

The CDR3 DNA follows: TGCGCCAGCCAGCCCGGACAGGTTGTATACAATGAGCAGTTCTTC. It codes for CASQPGQVVYNEQFF. This chain links TRBV5-1 with TRBJ2-1; 7 bases match TRBD1. Germline CDR1 is SGHRS and CDR2 is YFSETQ. V was clipped by 7 bases and J by 4 bases; unmatched bases: 11. This CDR3 region has 15 residues.

The chain combines TRBV5-1 with TRBJ2-7, with D unresolved. CDR1 and CDR2 (germline): SGHRS, YFSETQ. CDR3 length: 14 residues. The V end lost 3 bases, the J end lost 3 bases, and 13 bases lay between the germline ends. The CDR3 nucleotides read TGCGCCAGCAGCTGGAGCCCCCACGACTACGAGCAGTACTTC. Protein sequence: CASSWSPHDYEQYF.

A few counts support this clone. The chain links TRBV19 to TRBJ2-6; D is unclear. The germline V gene encodes CDR1 LNHDA and CDR2 SQIVND (reference sequence). Between the trimmed V and J ends, which lost 7 bases and 1 base, there was a span of 11 bases. The CDR3 has 15 residues. CDR3 DNA: TGTGCCAGTAACTTGCTGATTTCTGGGGCCAACGTCCTGACTTTC. Translation: CASNLLISGANVLTF.

The J gene is TRBJ2-7, the V gene TRBV30, with 9 bases that match TRBD2. The CDR3 is 13 amino acids. Germline V gives CDR1 GTSNPN, CDR2 SVGIG (reference sequence). J was trimmed by 3 bases and V by 0 bases; bases with no gene match: 0. The CDR3 coding sequence is TGTGCCTGGAGTGTTAGCGGGAGCTACGAGCAGTACTTC. Translated: CAWSVSGSYEQYF.